What follows are 26 T cell receptor beta chains derived from one specimen sequenced in a study of cytomegalovirus exposure and HLA in healthy donors. PCR involved 60 Vbeta and 13 Jbeta primers. The table came from immunoSEQ multiplex PCR; TCRdb's copy has only in-frame clones and leaves some out. The table shows around 140,000 clones, with roughly 80% occurring only once. Material: PBMCs. The receptors derive from a middle-aged man in good health and CMV-seropositive.

The CDR3 bases are TGTGCCAGCAGCTTGGCTCGGGGGGCGGAGACCCAGTACTTC. Translated: CASSLARGAETQYF. This chain uses TRBV5-4 with TRBJ2-5; D perhaps matches TRBD2 (7 bases). With 0 bases removed from V and 5 bases from J, the gap between germline ends came to 11 bases. This CDR3 region has 14 residues. In germline, CDR1 is SGHNT, CDR2 YYREEE (reference sequence).

This clone has just a few counts. The chain has TRBV6-1 and TRBJ2-7; 13 nucleotides match TRBD2. The CDR3 loop spans 14 amino acids. With V trimmed by 6 bases and J by 5 bases, 4 bases remained unmatched. Germline V gene data show CDR1 as MNHNS and CDR2 as SASEGT. The CDR3 DNA sequence: TGTGCCAGCAGGGGGACTAGCGGGACTAACGAGCAGTACTTC. This translates into CASRGTSGTNEQYF.

In this sample, this clone turned up once. The CDR3 DNA reads TGTGCCAGCAGTCGGGACAGGGGTTATAATTCACCCCTCCACTTT. It specifies CASSRDRGYNSPLHF. This chain links TRBV5-8 with TRBJ1-6; TRBD1 matches at 10 bases. J gave up 4 bases and V 5 bases, and 3 bases lay outside the gene matches. In germline, CDR1 is SGHTS, CDR2 YDEGEE. This CDR3 region has 15 residues.

The rearrangement joins TRBV6-1 to TRBJ2-7; D may be TRBD2 (5 bases). This CDR3 is built from 17 residues. Looked up from germline, CDR1 is MNHNS and CDR2 is SASEGT. Trimming took off 0 bases at V and 6 bases at J, with 21 bases between the two ends. The CDR3 DNA follows: TGTGCCAGCAGTGAAGCCCTCGGGTCGGGGATCCGCTCCGAGCAGTACTTC. It is translated as CASSEALGSGIRSEQYF.

The chain carries TRBV7-2 and TRBJ1-1; D is undetermined. The germline V gene encodes CDR1 SGHTA and CDR2 FQGNSA. With 9 bases removed from V and 0 bases from J, the gap between germline ends came to 14 bases. The CDR3 has 14 residues. Written as DNA, the CDR3 is TGTGCCAGTGGCTCGAGGGTCGTGAACACTGAAGCTTTCTTT. It codes for CASGSRVVNTEAFF. Supplemented by reference TRBV7-2 and TRBJ1-1, the full variable domain reads GAGVSQSPSNKVTEKGKDVELRCDPISGHTALYWYRQSLGQGLEFLIYFQGNSAPDKSGLPSDRFSAERTGGSVSTLTIQRTQQEDSAVYLCASGSRVVNTEAFFGQGTRLTVV.

This chain links TRBV5-6 with TRBJ2-7; 11 bases line up with TRBD2. V was clipped by 0 bases and J by 3 bases; unmatched bases: 2. CDR3 size: 15 residues. In germline, CDR1 is SGHDT, CDR2 YYEEEE. The CDR3 protein is CASSLETSGGYEQYF. In DNA, the CDR3 is TGTGCCAGCAGCTTGGAAACTAGCGGGGGCTACGAGCAGTACTTC.

The chain recombines TRBV5-5 with TRBJ2-1, with D perhaps TRBD1 (6 bases). CDR3 length equals 13 residues. Germline V gives CDR1 SGHKS, CDR2 YYEKEE (reference sequence). The germline V and J ends were trimmed by 0 bases and 8 bases, with 9 bases remaining between them. The CDR3 sequence is CASSLGGPDEQFF. The CDR3 coding sequence is TGTGCCAGCAGCTTGGGGGGGCCGGATGAGCAGTTCTTC.

The CDR3 region has the DNA TGCGCCAGCAGCTTGGTAGGGGGGGGCGACTATGGCTACACCTTC. Its protein product is CASSLVGGGDYGYTF. This chain uses TRBV5-1 with TRBJ1-2; weak D call: TRBD1 (6 bases). The germline gives CDR1 SGHRS, CDR2 YFSETQ. Trimming pared 0 bases from V and 3 bases from J, leaving 12 bases between. The CDR3 sequence is 15 residues long.

The chain couples TRBV4-1 to TRBJ2-1; D is ambiguous. V lost 1 base, J lost 4 bases, and 23 bases lay in between. The CDR3 spans 19 residues. Germline CDR1 MGHRA, CDR2 YSYEKL. DNA of the CDR3: TGCGCCAGCAGCCAAGGGCCGGTCACCGAGGAGTGGGTTTACAATGAGCAGTTCTTC. Amino acids: CASSQGPVTEEWVYNEQFF.

The chain recombines TRBV5-4 with TRBJ1-1, with D tentatively TRBD1 (5 bases). Looked up from germline, CDR1 is SGHNT and CDR2 is YYREEE (reference sequence). The CDR3 length is 15 residues. With 0 bases removed from V and 1 base from J, the gap between germline ends came to 10 bases. For the CDR3, the DNA is TGTGCCAGCAGCTTGGCCGGGGGTGGGAACACTGAAGCTTTCTTT. Translated: CASSLAGGGNTEAFF. Supplemented by reference TRBV5-4 and TRBJ1-1, the full variable domain reads ETGVTQSPTHLIKTRGQQVTLRCSSQSGHNTVSWYQQALGQGPQFIFQYYREEENGRGNFPPRFSGLQFPNYSSELNVNALELDDSALYLCASSLAGGGNTEAFFGQGTRLTVV.

The V and J genes are TRBV5-1 and TRBJ2-3, with a possible D match to TRBD1 (5 bases). Per the germline V gene, CDR1 is SGHRS and CDR2 is YFSETQ. This CDR3 contains 14 residues. V lost 3 bases to trimming and J lost 5 bases, with 13 bases between them. The CDR3 DNA sequence: TGCGCCAGCAGCTCGTCGACAGCCGAAGATACGCAGTATTTT. Amino acids: CASSSSTAEDTQYF. Together with reference TRBV5-1 and TRBJ2-3, the CDR3 gives the full variable domain: KAGVTQTPRYLIKTRGQQVTLSCSPISGHRSVSWYQQTPGQGLQFLFEYFSETQRNKGNFPGRFSGRQFSNSRSEMNVSTLELGDSALYLCASSSSTAEDTQYFGPGTRLTVL.

The chain recombines TRBV7-9 with TRBJ1-5; D remains unclear. The V and J ends lost 3 bases and 5 bases respectively, with 11 bases between them. Germline V gene lookup returns CDR1 SEHNR and CDR2 FQNEAQ (reference sequence). The CDR3 length is 14 residues. CDR3 nucleotides: TGTGCCAGCAGCTTCGGTCAGGCCGATCAGCCCCAGCATTTT. This translates into CASSFGQADQPQHF.

The chain is built from TRBV10-1 and TRBJ2-1, with no clear D. This CDR3 spans 14 amino acids. Trimming left V 3 bases short and J 8 bases short, with 14 bases between. CDR1 and CDR2 (germline): WNHNN, SYGVQD (reference sequence). The CDR3 protein is CASSENAARDEQFF. The CDR3 bases are TGCGCCAGCAGTGAAAACGCAGCTCGGGATGAGCAGTTCTTC.

V gene TRBV6-1 combines with J gene TRBJ2-5; D not resolved. Trimming shortened V by 2 bases and J by 3 bases, and 10 bases separated the two germline ends. The CDR3 loop spans 14 amino acids. Germline assignment: CDR1 MNHNS and CDR2 SASEGT. The DNA for the CDR3 is TGTGCCAGCAGTGAAAGTATTGACAAAGAGACCCAGTACTTC. It translates to CASSESIDKETQYF.

The chain is built from TRBV28 and TRBJ2-3; possibly TRBD2 for D (5 bases). Germline V gene lookup returns CDR1 MDHEN and CDR2 SYDVKM. CDR3 length equals 16 residues. The V end lost 1 base, the J end lost 2 bases, and 13 bases lay between the germline ends. Here the CDR3 DNA reads TGTGCCAGCAGTTTATCCCCGGAGCGGCTCACAGATACGCAGTATTTT. Its translation is CASSLSPERLTDTQYF.

DNA for the CDR3: TGTGCCACCACCCCTATTGGGGACACCCGCTACAATGAGCAGTTCTTC. As protein: CATTPIGDTRYNEQFF. The V and J genes are TRBV15 and TRBJ2-1, with D possibly TRBD1 on 6 matching bases. Deletions cut 7 bases from V and 3 bases from J, with 19 bases between. CDR3 length: 16 residues. Germline V gives CDR1 LNHNV, CDR2 YYDKDF (reference sequence).

This clone was counted once. The chain links TRBV27 to TRBJ2-7; TRBD1 might be the D (6 bases). V lost 6 bases, J lost 7 bases, and 22 bases lay in between. Germline V gene data show CDR1 as MNHEY and CDR2 as SMNVEV (reference sequence). The CDR3 consists of 15 residues. The CDR3 loop reads CASRLGTSYTTEQYF. CDR3 nucleotides: TGTGCCAGCAGGCTAGGGACATCATATACAACGGAGCAGTACTTC.

The V gene is TRBV6-5, the J gene TRBJ1-4; no reliable D call. Trimming took off 4 bases at V and 7 bases at J, with 16 bases between the two ends. The CDR3 spans 15 residues. The germline gives CDR1 MNHEY, CDR2 SVGAGI. The CDR3: CASSLPTGGAEKLFF. The CDR3 nucleotides are TGTGCCAGCAGTTTGCCTACGGGAGGTGCTGAAAAACTGTTTTTT.

This clone occurred once. The J gene is TRBJ2-7, the V gene TRBV6-5; unclear D gene. Trimming stripped 0 bases from V and 1 base from J, with 7 bases between. This CDR3 is built from 14 residues. CDR1 MNHEY and CDR2 SVGAGI come from the germline V gene. The CDR3 nucleotides are TGTGCCAGCAGTTACTCTAGCAGTTCCTACGAGCAGTACTTC. This gives the protein CASSYSSSSYEQYF.

The V and J genes are TRBV5-4 and TRBJ2-7; D is unresolved. The V and J ends lost 0 bases and 6 bases respectively, with 4 bases between them. Germline CDR1 and CDR2: SGHNT and YYREEE (reference sequence). CDR3 length: 11 residues. The CDR3 DNA is TGTGCCAGCAGCTTGGCGGGCGAGCAGTACTTC. Translating gives CASSLAGEQYF.

The V and J genes are TRBV4-1 and TRBJ2-1, with D perhaps matching TRBD2 (7 bases). The germline CDR1 and CDR2 sequences are MGHRA and YSYEKL. CDR3 length: 15 residues. V was clipped by 0 bases and J by 14 bases, with 20 bases between them. CDR3 DNA: TGCGCCAGCAGCCAAGAGCTAGCGGTCCTTAAGGGGGAGTTCTTC. This encodes CASSQELAVLKGEFF.

Comment on this clone: Within the sample, other DNA sequences also encode this same CDR3. The chain has TRBV30 and TRBJ1-3; D remains unclear. Germline values: CDR1 GTSNPN, CDR2 SVGIG (reference sequence). The CDR3 covers 12 residues. V dropped 4 bases and J dropped 0 bases, with 4 bases sitting between them. For the CDR3, the DNA is TGTGCCTGGACCGGCTCTGGAAACACCATATATTTT. It yields the protein CAWTGSGNTIYF.

The V and J genes are TRBV5-1 and TRBJ1-2, with TRBD1 matching over 9 bases. The germline V gene has CDR1 SGHRS and CDR2 YFSETQ. Unmatched junction bases numbered 17, after V lost 4 bases and J lost 4 bases. The CDR3 covers 18 residues. Here the CDR3 reads CASSTTGQGSIGSYGYTF. For the CDR3, the DNA is TGCGCCAGCAGCACAACAGGACAGGGGAGTATAGGAAGCTATGGCTACACCTTC. Drawing the rest from reference TRBV5-1 and TRBJ1-2, the complete variable domain is KAGVTQTPRYLIKTRGQQVTLSCSPISGHRSVSWYQQTPGQGLQFLFEYFSETQRNKGNFPGRFSGRQFSNSRSEMNVSTLELGDSALYLCASSTTGQGSIGSYGYTFGSGTRLTVV.

The J gene is TRBJ1-2, the V gene TRBV5-1; D remains ambiguous. The germline V and J ends were trimmed by 0 bases and 0 bases, with 6 bases remaining between them. Germline V gene data show CDR1 as SGHRS and CDR2 as YFSETQ. This CDR3 has 14 amino acids. The chain's CDR3 is CASSLGGANYGYTF. DNA for the CDR3: TGCGCCAGCAGCTTGGGGGGAGCTAACTATGGCTACACCTTC.

Concerning this clone itself: The junction does not match germline at one end; this may be a read error. The chain links TRBV7-9 to TRBJ2-5, with 10 positions matching TRBD2. Germline V gene sequence: CDR1 SEHNR, CDR2 FQNEAQ (reference sequence). The CDR3 covers 13 residues. This CDR3 reads CSSSSSGSETQYF. Written as DNA, the CDR3 is TGTTCCAGCTCCTCTAGCGGGAGTGAGACCCAGTACTTC. Full variable domain (missing parts from reference TRBV7-9 and TRBJ2-5): DTGVSQNPRHKITKRGQNVTFRCDPISEHNRLYWYRQTLGQGPEFLTYFQNEAQLEKSRLLSDRFSAERPKGSFSTLEIQRTEQGDSAMYLCSSSSSGSETQYFGPGTRLLVL.

The genes are TRBV6-4 and TRBJ2-5; D remains ambiguous. With 6 bases removed from V and 9 bases from J, the gap between germline ends came to 11 bases. CDR1 MRHNA and CDR2 SNTAGT come from the germline V gene. This CDR3 has 11 amino acids. This CDR3 reads CASRALVAQYF. CDR3 DNA sequence: TGTGCCAGCAGGGCCCTAGTGGCCCAGTACTTC.